A selection of T cell receptor beta chains follows, all from one sample in a study of blood T cell repertoires in COVID-19. The method was immunoSEQ multiplex PCR; TCRdb's version includes in-frame clones alone and lacks a portion of them. The sample holds tens of thousands of clones, about four fifths seen once. Material: peripheral blood. These receptors were taken from an elderly man with acute or convalescent COVID-19. The CDR3 runs from the conserved cysteine through the conserved F or W. The order of the fields is D gene, J gene, V gene, clone size, CDR3 protein, CDR3 DNA. D genes are given only for firm matches. Clone size is shown for a subset of rows, as once, few, many or a class of expanded clone.

. | TRBJ1-1 | TRBV7-9 | . | CASRGQLNTEAFF | TGTGCCAGCAGAGGACAGTTGAACACTGAAGCTTTCTTT
. | TRBJ2-1 | TRBV4-1 | . | CASSQEVERGLKGQFF | TGCGCCAGCAGCCAAGAGGTTGAGCGAGGACTTAAGGGGCAGTTCTTC
. | TRBJ1-1 | TRBV29-1 | . | CSVLQGNTEAFF | TGCAGCGTTTTACAGGGGAACACTGAAGCTTTCTTT
TRBD1 | TRBJ1-2 | TRBV24-1 | once | CATSDTGTDYGYTF | TGTGCCACCAGTGATACCGGGACAGACTATGGCTACACCTTC
TRBD2 | TRBJ2-3 | TRBV5-4 | . | CASALADRTDTQYF | TGTGCCAGCGCTCTAGCGGACCGCACAGATACGCAGTATTTT
. | TRBJ1-4 | TRBV15 | . | CATSRDWSGYGEKLFF | TGTGCCACCAGCAGAGATTGGTCAGGGTATGGTGAAAAACTGTTTTTT
TRBD2 | TRBJ2-5 | TRBV13 | . | CASTLGTGLAGEETQYF | TGTGCCAGCACACTAGGAACGGGACTAGCGGGGGAAGAGACCCAGTACTTC
. | TRBJ1-6 | TRBV3-1/TRBV3-2 | few | CASSQEGGRGSPLHF | TGTGCCAGCAGCCAAGAAGGGGGTAGAGGATCACCCCTCCACTTT
TRBD1 | TRBJ2-7 | TRBV10-1 | . | CASSESGGQVSSYEQYF | TGCGCCAGCAGTGAGTCGGGCGGACAGGTTAGCTCCTACGAGCAGTACTTC
TRBD1 | TRBJ1-2 | TRBV7-3 | few | CASSPDRVGNYGYTF | TGTGCCAGCAGCCCAGACAGGGTGGGGAACTATGGCTACACCTTC
TRBD1 | TRBJ1-1 | TRBV7-9 | once | CASSLTGDRTEAFF | TGTGCCAGCAGCTTAACAGGGGATAGGACTGAAGCTTTCTTT
. | TRBJ1-5 | TRBV19 | . | CASSTGDNYSNQPQHF | TGTGCCAGTAGTACCGGGGACAATTATAGCAATCAGCCCCAGCATTTT
. | TRBJ2-1 | TRBV4-1 | . | CASSQDRLGAYNEQFF | TGCGCCAGCAGCCAAGATAGGTTAGGGGCATACAATGAGCAGTTCTTC
. | TRBJ1-6 | TRBV27 | . | CASSLGAGFGNSPLHF | TGTGCCAGCAGTTTAGGGGCAGGGTTTGGTAATTCACCCCTCCACTTT
TRBD2 | TRBJ2-5 | TRBV5-1 | few | CASSSTSSYETQYF | TGCGCCAGCAGCTCGACTAGCAGCTACGAGACCCAGTACTTC
TRBD1 | TRBJ2-7 | TRBV27 | . | CASSSGGGTGYYEQYF | TGTGCCAGCAGTTCTGGTGGGGGGACAGGCTACTACGAGCAGTACTTC
TRBD1 | TRBJ2-5 | TRBV7-2 | . | CASSFGQGAQETQYF | TGTGCCAGCAGCTTTGGACAGGGGGCCCAAGAGACCCAGTACTTC
. | TRBJ2-3 | TRBV6-1 | . | CASSEEVADSYTDTQYF | TGTGCCAGCAGTGAAGAGGTAGCGGACTCATACACAGATACGCAGTATTTT
. | TRBJ2-5 | TRBV5-4 | . | CASSFKGYQETQYF | TGTGCCAGCAGCTTTAAGGGGTATCAAGAGACCCAGTACTTC
. | TRBJ1-2 | TRBV2 | . | CASSPGQSYGYTF | TGTGCCAGCAGTCCCGGACAGTCCTATGGCTACACCTTC
TRBD1 | TRBJ1-5 | TRBV4-2 | few | CASSQDSQRDRAQPQHF | TGTGCCAGCAGCCAAGACTCGCAGCGGGACAGGGCCCAGCCCCAGCATTTT
TRBD2 | TRBJ2-1 | TRBV6-5 | . | CASSYKRGGYNEQFF | TGTGCCAGCAGTTATAAGCGGGGGGGCTACAATGAGCAGTTCTTC
TRBD2 | TRBJ2-1 | TRBV14 | once | CASSPKLLAGAYNEQFF | TGTGCCAGCAGCCCCAAATTACTAGCGGGAGCTTACAATGAGCAGTTCTTC
TRBD1 | TRBJ2-2 | TRBV7-8 | . | CASSLQGAVGELFF | TGTGCCAGCAGCCTACAGGGGGCTGTCGGGGAGCTGTTTTTT
. | TRBJ1-2 | TRBV5-4 | . | CASSTDTRNYGYTF | TGTGCCAGCAGCACGGACACACGAAACTATGGCTACACCTTC
TRBD1 | TRBJ2-4 | TRBV27 | . | CASSPQTGENIQYF | TGTGCCAGCAGCCCACAGACAGGGGAAAACATTCAGTACTTC
TRBD1 | TRBJ1-1 | TRBV5-1 | . | CASNRRQGTDTEAFF | TGCGCCAGCAACCGACGACAGGGAACGGACACTGAAGCTTTCTTT